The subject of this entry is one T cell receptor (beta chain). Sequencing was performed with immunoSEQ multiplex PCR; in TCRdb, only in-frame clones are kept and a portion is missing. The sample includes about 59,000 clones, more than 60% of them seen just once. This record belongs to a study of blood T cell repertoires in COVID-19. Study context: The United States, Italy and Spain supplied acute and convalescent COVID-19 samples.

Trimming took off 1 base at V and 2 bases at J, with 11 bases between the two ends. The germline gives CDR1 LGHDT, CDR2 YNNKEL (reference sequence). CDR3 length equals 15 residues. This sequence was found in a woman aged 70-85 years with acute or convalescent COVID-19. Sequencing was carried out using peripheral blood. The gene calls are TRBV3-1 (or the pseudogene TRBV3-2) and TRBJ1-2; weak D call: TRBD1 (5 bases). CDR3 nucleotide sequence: TGTGCCAGCAGCCAAGTTGTAGGGGTGAACTATGGCTACACCTTC. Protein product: CASSQVVGVNYGYTF.